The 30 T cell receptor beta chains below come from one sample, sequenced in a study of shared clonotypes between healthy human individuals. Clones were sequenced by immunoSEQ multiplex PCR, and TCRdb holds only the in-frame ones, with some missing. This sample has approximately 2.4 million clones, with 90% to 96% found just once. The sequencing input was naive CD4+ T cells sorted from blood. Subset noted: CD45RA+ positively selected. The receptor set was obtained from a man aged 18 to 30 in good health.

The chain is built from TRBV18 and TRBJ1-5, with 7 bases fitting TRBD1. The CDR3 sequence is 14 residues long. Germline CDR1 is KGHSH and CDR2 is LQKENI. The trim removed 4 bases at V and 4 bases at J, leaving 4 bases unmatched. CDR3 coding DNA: TGTGCCAGCTCACTGCAACAGGGGAATCAGCCCCAGCATTTT. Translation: CASSLQQGNQPQHF.

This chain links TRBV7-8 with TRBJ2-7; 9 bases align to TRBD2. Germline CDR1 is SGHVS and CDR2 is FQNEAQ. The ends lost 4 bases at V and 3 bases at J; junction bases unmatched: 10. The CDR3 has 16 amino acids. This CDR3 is CASSSPGLAGNYEQYF. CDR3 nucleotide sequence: TGTGCCAGCAGCTCTCCCGGCCTAGCGGGAAACTACGAGCAGTACTTC.

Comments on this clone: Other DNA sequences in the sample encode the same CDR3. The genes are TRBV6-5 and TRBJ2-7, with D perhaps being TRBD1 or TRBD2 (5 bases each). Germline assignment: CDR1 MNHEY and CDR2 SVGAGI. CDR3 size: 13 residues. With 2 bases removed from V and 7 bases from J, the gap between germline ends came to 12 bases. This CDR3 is CASSYPGTREQYF. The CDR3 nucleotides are TGTGCCAGCAGTTACCCAGGGACGCGAGAGCAGTACTTC.

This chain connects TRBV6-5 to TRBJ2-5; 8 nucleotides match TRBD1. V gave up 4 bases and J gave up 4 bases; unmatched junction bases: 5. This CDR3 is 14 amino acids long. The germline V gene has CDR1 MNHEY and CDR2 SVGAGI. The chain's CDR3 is CASSSGTGRETQYF. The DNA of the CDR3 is TGTGCCAGCAGTTCAGGGACAGGCCGAGAGACCCAGTACTTC.

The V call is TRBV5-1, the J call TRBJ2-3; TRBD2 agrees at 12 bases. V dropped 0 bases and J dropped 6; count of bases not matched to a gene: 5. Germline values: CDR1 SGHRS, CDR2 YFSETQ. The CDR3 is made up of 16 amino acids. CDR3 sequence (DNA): TGCGCCAGCAGCTTGGCCAAGACTAGCGGGGGTGATACGCAGTATTTT. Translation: CASSLAKTSGGDTQYF.

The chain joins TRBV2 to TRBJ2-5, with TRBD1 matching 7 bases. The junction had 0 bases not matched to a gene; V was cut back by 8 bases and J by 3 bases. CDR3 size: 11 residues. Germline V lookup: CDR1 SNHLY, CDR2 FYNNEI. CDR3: CASDREETQYF. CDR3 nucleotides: TGTGCCAGCGACAGGGAAGAGACCCAGTACTTC. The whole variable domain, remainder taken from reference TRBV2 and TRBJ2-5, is EPEVTQTPSHQVTQMGQEVILRCVPISNHLYFYWYRQILGQKVEFLVSFYNNEISEKSEIFDDQFSVERPDGSNFTLKIRSTKLEDSAMYFCASDREETQYFGPGTRLLVL.

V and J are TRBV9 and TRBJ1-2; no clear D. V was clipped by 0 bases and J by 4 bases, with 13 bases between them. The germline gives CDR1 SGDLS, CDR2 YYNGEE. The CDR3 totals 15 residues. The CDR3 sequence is CASSVATGETYGYTF. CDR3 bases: TGTGCCAGCAGCGTAGCTACCGGAGAGACCTATGGCTACACCTTC.

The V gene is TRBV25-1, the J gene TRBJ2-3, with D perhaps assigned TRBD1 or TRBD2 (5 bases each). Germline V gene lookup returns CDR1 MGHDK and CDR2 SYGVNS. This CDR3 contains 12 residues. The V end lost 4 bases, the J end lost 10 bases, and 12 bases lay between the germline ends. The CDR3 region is CASSATGDPQYF. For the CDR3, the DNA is TGTGCCAGCAGTGCAACCGGGGACCCGCAGTATTTT.

CDR3 DNA: TGCGCCAGCAGCCACGGACTAGCAGGCACAGATACGCAGTATTTT. This codes for CASSHGLAGTDTQYF. This chain connects TRBV4-3 to TRBJ2-3, with TRBD2 matching 8 bases. The trim removed 3 bases at V and 1 base at J, leaving 3 bases unmatched. The CDR3 extends over 15 amino acids. Germline values: CDR1 LGHNA, CDR2 YSLEER.

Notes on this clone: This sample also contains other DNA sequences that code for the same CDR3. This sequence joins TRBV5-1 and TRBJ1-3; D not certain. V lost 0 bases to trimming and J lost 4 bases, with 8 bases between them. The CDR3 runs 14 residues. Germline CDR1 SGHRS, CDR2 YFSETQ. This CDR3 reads CASSLAGSGNTIYF. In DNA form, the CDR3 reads TGCGCCAGCAGCTTGGCGGGGTCCGGAAACACCATATATTTT.

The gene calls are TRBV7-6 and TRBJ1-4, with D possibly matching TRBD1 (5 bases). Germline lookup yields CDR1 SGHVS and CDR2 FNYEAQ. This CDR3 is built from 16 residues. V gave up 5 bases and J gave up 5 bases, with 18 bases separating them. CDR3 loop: CASSRPRGTLNEKLFF. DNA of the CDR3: TGTGCCAGCAGCCGACCAAGAGGGACCCTGAATGAAAAACTGTTTTTT.

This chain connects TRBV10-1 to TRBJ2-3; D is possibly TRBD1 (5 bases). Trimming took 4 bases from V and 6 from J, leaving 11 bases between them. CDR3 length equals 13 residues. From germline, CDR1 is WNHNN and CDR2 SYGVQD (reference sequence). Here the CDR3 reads CASSAPGLDTQYF. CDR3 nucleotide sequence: TGCGCCAGCAGTGCCCCAGGGTTGGATACGCAGTATTTT.

This CDR3 reads CASSYLDEAFF. In nucleotides, the CDR3 is TGTGCCAGCAGCTATTTGGATGAAGCTTTCTTT. The rearrangement joins TRBV5-8 to TRBJ1-1; D is uncertain. Germline V gene sequence: CDR1 SGHTS, CDR2 YDEGEE. The CDR3 is 11 residues long. Trimming removed 3 bases from V and 7 bases from J, with 7 bases in between. Using reference TRBV5-8 and TRBJ1-1 for the parts outside the CDR3, the full variable domain is EAGVTQSPTHLIKTRGQQATLRCSPISGHTSVYWYQQALGLGLQFLLWYDEGEERNRGNFPPRFSGRQFPNYSSELNVNALELEDSALYLCASSYLDEAFFGQGTRLTVV.

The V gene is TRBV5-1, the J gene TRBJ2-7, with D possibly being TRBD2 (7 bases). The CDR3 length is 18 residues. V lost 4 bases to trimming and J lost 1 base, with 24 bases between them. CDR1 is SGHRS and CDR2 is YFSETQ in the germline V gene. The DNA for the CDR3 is TGCGCCAGCAGCGCGGGACAAAAAGTGGCCGGGAGGTCCTACGAGCAGTACTTC. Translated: CASSAGQKVAGRSYEQYF.

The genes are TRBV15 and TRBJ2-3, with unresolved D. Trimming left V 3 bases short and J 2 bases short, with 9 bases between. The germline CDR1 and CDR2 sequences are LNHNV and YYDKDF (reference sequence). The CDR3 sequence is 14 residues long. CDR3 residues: CATSSRGPTDTQYF. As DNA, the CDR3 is TGTGCCACCAGCAGTAGAGGACCCACAGATACGCAGTATTTT.

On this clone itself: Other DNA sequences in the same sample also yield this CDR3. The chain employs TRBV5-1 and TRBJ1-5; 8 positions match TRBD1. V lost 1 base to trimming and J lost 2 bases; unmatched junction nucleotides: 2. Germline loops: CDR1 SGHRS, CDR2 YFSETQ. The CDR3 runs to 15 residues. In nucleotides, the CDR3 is TGCGCCAGCAGCTTGTCAGGGGGCGGCAATCAGCCCCAGCATTTT. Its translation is CASSLSGGGNQPQHF.

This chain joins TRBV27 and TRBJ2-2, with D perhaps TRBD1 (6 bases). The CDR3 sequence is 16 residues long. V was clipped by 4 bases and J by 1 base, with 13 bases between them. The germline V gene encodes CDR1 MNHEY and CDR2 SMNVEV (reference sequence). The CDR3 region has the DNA TGTGCCAGCAGTTCGATCAGGGGAAAGAACACCGGGGAGCTGTTTTTT. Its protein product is CASSSIRGKNTGELFF.

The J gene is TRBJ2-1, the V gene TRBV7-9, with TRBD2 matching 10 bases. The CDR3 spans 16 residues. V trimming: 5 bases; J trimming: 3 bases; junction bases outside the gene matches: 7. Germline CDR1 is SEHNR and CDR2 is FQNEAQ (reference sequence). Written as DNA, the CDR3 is TGTGCCAGCAGCCCCTCCGGGACTAGCGTCTACAATGAGCAGTTCTTC. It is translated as CASSPSGTSVYNEQFF.

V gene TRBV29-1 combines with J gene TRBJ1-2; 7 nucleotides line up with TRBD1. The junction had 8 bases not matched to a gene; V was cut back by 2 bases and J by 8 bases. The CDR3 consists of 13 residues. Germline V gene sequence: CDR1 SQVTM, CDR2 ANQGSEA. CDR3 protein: CSVEKDRPSGYTF. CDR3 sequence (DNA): TGCAGCGTTGAAAAGGACAGGCCGTCGGGCTACACCTTC.

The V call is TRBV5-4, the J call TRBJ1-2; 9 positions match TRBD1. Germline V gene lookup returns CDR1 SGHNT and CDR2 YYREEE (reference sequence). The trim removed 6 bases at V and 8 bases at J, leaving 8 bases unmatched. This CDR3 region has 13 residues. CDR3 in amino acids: CASTRDRAVGYTF. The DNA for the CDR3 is TGTGCCAGCACCCGGGACAGGGCGGTCGGCTACACCTTC.

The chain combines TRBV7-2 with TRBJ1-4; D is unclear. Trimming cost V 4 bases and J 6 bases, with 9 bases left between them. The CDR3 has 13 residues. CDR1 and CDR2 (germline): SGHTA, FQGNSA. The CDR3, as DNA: TGTGCCAGCAGCTCCCAGCGGTATGAAAAACTGTTTTTT. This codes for CASSSQRYEKLFF.

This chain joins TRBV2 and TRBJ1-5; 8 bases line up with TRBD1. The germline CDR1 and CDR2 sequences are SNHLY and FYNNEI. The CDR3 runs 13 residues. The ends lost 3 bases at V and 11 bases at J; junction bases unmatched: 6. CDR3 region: CASSEDRAQSQHF. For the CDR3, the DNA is TGTGCCAGCAGTGAGGACAGGGCCCAGTCCCAGCATTTT.

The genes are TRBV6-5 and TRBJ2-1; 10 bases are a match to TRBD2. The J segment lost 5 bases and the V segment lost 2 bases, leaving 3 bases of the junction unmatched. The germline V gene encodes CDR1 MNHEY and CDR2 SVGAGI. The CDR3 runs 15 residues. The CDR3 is CASSYLAGVHNEQFF. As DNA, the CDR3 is TGTGCCAGCAGTTACCTAGCGGGAGTCCACAATGAGCAGTTCTTC.

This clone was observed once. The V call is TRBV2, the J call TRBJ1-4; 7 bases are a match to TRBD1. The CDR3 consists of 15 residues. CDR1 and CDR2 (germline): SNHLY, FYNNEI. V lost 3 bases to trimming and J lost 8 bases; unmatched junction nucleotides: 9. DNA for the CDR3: TGTGCCAGCAGTGAGGCCGGGACAGCGTACGAAAAACTGTTTTTT. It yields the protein CASSEAGTAYEKLFF.

The chain's CDR3 is CASSLPGQGNSYEQYF. The CDR3 DNA reads as TGTGCCAGCAGCTTACCGGGACAGGGGAATAGCTACGAGCAGTACTTC. The gene calls are TRBV5-4 and TRBJ2-7; TRBD1 aligns across 10 bases. CDR3 length equals 16 residues. V was clipped by 2 bases and J by 3 bases; unmatched bases: 8. Per germline, CDR1 SGHNT and CDR2 YYREEE (reference sequence). Combining the CDR3 with reference TRBV5-4 and TRBJ2-7 gives the whole variable domain ETGVTQSPTHLIKTRGQQVTLRCSSQSGHNTVSWYQQALGQGPQFIFQYYREEENGRGNFPPRFSGLQFPNYSSELNVNALELDDSALYLCASSLPGQGNSYEQYFGPGTRLTVT.

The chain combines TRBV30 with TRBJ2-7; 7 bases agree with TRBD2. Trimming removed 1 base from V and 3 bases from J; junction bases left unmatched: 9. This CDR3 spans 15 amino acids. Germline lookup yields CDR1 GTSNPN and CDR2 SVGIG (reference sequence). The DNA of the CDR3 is TGTGCCTGGAGTGAACTAGCGACACTCAGCTACGAGCAGTACTTC. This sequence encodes CAWSELATLSYEQYF.

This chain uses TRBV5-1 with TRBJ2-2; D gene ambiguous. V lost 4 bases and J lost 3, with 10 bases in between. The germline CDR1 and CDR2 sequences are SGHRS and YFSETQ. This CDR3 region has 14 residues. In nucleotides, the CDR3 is TGCGCCAGCAGCCTCCCGAAAGACACCGGGGAGCTGTTTTTT. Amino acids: CASSLPKDTGELFF.

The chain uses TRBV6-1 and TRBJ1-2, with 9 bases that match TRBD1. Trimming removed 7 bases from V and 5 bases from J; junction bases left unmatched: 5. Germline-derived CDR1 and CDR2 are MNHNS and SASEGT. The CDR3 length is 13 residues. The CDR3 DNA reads TGTGCCAGCACCCCGGACAGGGGATATGGCTACACCTTC. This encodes CASTPDRGYGYTF.

The CDR3 DNA sequence: TGTGCCAGCAGCTCTCTTCAGGGGTCCGGTTCACCCCTCCACTTT. Amino acids: CASSSLQGSGSPLHF. J is TRBJ1-6 and V is TRBV7-9, with D possibly TRBD1 on 6 matching bases. Germline V lookup: CDR1 SEHNR, CDR2 FQNEAQ (reference sequence). This CDR3 spans 15 amino acids. Deletions cut 4 bases from V and 9 bases from J, with 16 bases between. Full variable domain (rest looked up from reference TRBV7-9 and TRBJ1-6): DTGVSQNPRHKITKRGQNVTFRCDPISEHNRLYWYRQTLGQGPEFLTYFQNEAQLEKSRLLSDRFSAERPKGSFSTLEIQRTEQGDSAMYLCASSSLQGSGSPLHFGNGTRLTVT.

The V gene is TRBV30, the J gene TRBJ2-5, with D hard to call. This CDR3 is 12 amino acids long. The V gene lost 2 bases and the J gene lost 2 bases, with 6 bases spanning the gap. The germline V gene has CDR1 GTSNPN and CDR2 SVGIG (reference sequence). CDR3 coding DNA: TGTGCCTGGAGTCAATCGCAAGAGACCCAGTACTTC. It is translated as CAWSQSQETQYF. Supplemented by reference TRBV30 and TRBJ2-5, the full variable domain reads SQTIHQWPATLVQPVGSPLSLECTVEGTSNPNLYWYRQAAGRGLQLLFYSVGIGQISSEVPQNLSASRPQDRQFILSSKKLLLSDSGFYLCAWSQSQETQYFGPGTRLLVL.